The 18 T cell receptor beta chains given below trace back to one sample, sequenced in a study of T cells in women clearing cervical HPV infection. TCRdb's table, derived via immunoSEQ multiplex PCR, lists solely in-frame clones and lacks some. The specimen's table records tens of thousands of clones. Sequencing was performed on blood buffy coat. These receptors all come from a woman between 18 and 69 years old with a cervical HPV16 infection that either progressed to CIN3+ or cleared (not recorded which).

A note on this clone: The CDR3 extends 3 residues past the end of the read, so its final part is completed from the germline J gene. The chain combines TRBV5-1 with TRBJ1-1; tentatively, D is TRBD1 (5 bases). V was shortened by 5 bases and J by 2 bases, with 22 bases between the two germline ends. Germline V gene sequence: CDR1 SGHRS, CDR2 YFSETQ. This CDR3 has 17 residues. The CDR3 loop is CASSILSQGNLNTEAFF. The sequenced CDR3 bases are TGCGCCAGCAGTATATTGTCCCAGGGCAACCTTAACACTGAA.

To note about this clone: The read falls 3 residues short of the CDR3 end, and the missing part is taken from the germline J gene. The V gene is TRBV5-1, the J gene TRBJ1-3; 9 nucleotides align to TRBD1. CDR1 is SGHRS and CDR2 is YFSETQ in the germline V gene. The trim removed 7 bases at V and 2 bases at J, leaving 4 bases unmatched. CDR3 length: 14 residues. The CDR3 protein is CASGQGLTGNTIYF. CDR3 DNA (partial): TGCGCCAGCGGACAGGGGTTGACTGGAAACACC.

With regard to this clone: Read data end 3 residues before the CDR3 end; the end is taken from the germline J gene. The chain links TRBV7-8 to TRBJ2-5, with a weak D call TRBD2 (6 bases). The ends were cut back, 5 bases at V and 4 bases at J, with 20 bases in the middle. This CDR3 has 16 residues. Germline V gives CDR1 SGHVS, CDR2 FQNEAQ. The part of the CDR3 DNA that was read is TGTGCCAGCAGCGCCACGGGACTTAGGGCAGGAGAGACC. Its translation: CASSATGLRAGET. The CDR3, in full, reads CASSATGLRAGETQYF.

Turning to this clone: The observed sequence ends 3 residues before the CDR3 terminus, with the missing tail filled in from the germline J gene. The V gene is TRBV5-1, the J gene TRBJ2-1; 8 nucleotides align to TRBD2. Germline-derived CDR1 and CDR2 are SGHRS and YFSETQ. This CDR3 region has 15 residues. V shed 3 bases and J 4 bases; nucleotides not matched to a gene: 6. Partial CDR3 DNA: TGCGCCAGCAGCTCCCTTAGCGGGACTTACAATGAG. This codes for CASSSLSGTYNE. The whole CDR3 protein reads CASSSLSGTYNEQFF.

For this clone: The read comes to an end 3 residues before the CDR3 does, leaving the germline J gene to fill in the end. This chain links TRBV5-1 with TRBJ2-7; a possible D gene is TRBD2 (6 bases). The CDR3 extends over 14 amino acids. Germline V gene lookup returns CDR1 SGHRS and CDR2 YFSETQ. The V end was cut by 2 bases, the J end by 6 bases, with 15 bases between. This CDR3 reads CASSLETRTSEQYF. The covered CDR3 bases are TGCGCCAGCAGCTTAGAGACTAGGACTTCCGAG.

Concerning this clone: The CDR3 end lies 3 residues beyond the end of the read and is filled in from the germline J gene. V and J are TRBV2 and TRBJ2-3; D possibly corresponds to TRBD1 (5 bases). The CDR3 is 13 amino acids. Trimming shortened V by 7 bases and J by 7 bases, and 15 bases separated the two germline ends. In germline, CDR1 is SNHLY, CDR2 FYNNEI. The sequenced part of the CDR3 DNA is TGTGCCAGCATCTCCCTAACAGGAAATACG. It is translated as CASISLTGNT. The complete CDR3 protein is CASISLTGNTQYF.

Details on this clone: Sequencing ends 3 residues short of the CDR3 end; the germline J gene provides the rest. The chain combines TRBV19 with TRBJ2-3, with D possibly matching TRBD2 (5 bases). The CDR3 is 14 residues long. The germline V gene encodes CDR1 LNHDA and CDR2 SQIVND (reference sequence). The CDR3 sequence: CASSLSGFQETQYF. Partial CDR3 DNA: TGTGCCAGTAGTCTCTCGGGGTTTCAAGAGACG. Drawing the rest from reference TRBV19 and TRBJ2-3, the complete variable domain is DGGITQSPKYLFRKEGQNVTLSCEQNLNHDAMYWYRQDPGQGLRLIYYSQIVNDFQKGDIAEGYSVSREKKESFPLTVTSAQKNPTAFYLCASSLSGFQETQYFGPGTRLTVL.

About this clone: The observed sequence ends 3 residues before the CDR3 terminus, with the missing tail filled in from the germline J gene. V and J are TRBV5-6 and TRBJ2-1; 7 nucleotides agree with TRBD1. There are 15 residues in the CDR3. J was trimmed by 6 bases and V by 0 bases; bases with no gene match: 6. Germline CDR1 is SGHDT and CDR2 is YYEEEE. Incomplete CDR3 DNA: TGTGCCAGCAGCTTGGTCCAGGGGGTAGGCAATGAG. Amino acids: CASSLVQGVGNE. The whole CDR3 sequence is CASSLVQGVGNEQFF.

About this clone: The CDR3 extends 3 residues past the end of the read, so its final part is completed from the germline J gene. This chain uses TRBV11-1 with TRBJ1-2, with 8 bases fitting TRBD1. The CDR3 is made up of 15 amino acids. CDR1 and CDR2 from the germline V gene are SGHAT and FQDESV (reference sequence). V was pared by 1 base and J by 3 bases, with 4 bases of the junction left unmatched. The CDR3 is CASSLGGQGYYGYTF. CDR3 DNA, as far as it was read: TGTGCCAGCAGCTTAGGCGGACAGGGCTACTATGGC.

With respect to this clone: The read ends 3 residues before the CDR3 terminus; that terminus is restored from the germline J gene. This chain joins TRBV20-1 and TRBJ1-1; TRBD1 is a possible D gene (6 bases). This CDR3 spans 15 amino acids. The germline V gene encodes CDR1 DFQATT and CDR2 SNEGSKA (reference sequence). The ends were cut back, 2 bases at V and 5 bases at J, with 18 bases in the middle. The CDR3 bases that were read are TGCAGTGCTAGACGTCCCGGAAGGGGGTGGACTGAA. Protein sequence: CSARRPGRGWTE. The full CDR3 sequence reads CSARRPGRGWTEAFF.

A note on this clone: The CDR3 end lies 3 residues beyond the end of the read and is filled in from the germline J gene. V and J are TRBV7-2 and TRBJ2-2, with D perhaps TRBD2 (6 bases). This CDR3 comprises 14 residues. CDR1 is SGHTA and CDR2 is FQGNSA in the germline V gene. CDR3 bases read: TGTGCCAGCAGCTTAGCATGGGGGGATGAAAAG. It specifies CASSLAWGDEK. The CDR3 reads in full as CASSLAWGDEKLFF.

Concerning this clone: The read stops 3 residues short of the end of the CDR3; the missing end is completed from the germline J gene. The chain recombines TRBV18 with TRBJ2-3, with TRBD1 matching over 7 bases. CDR3 length: 17 residues. Germline V CDR1 and CDR2: KGHSH, LQKENI. V dropped 3 bases and J dropped 1; count of bases not matched to a gene: 10. The CDR3 is CASSPLATGMGTDTQYF. CDR3 DNA, as far as it was read: TGTGCCAGCTCACCTTTGGCGACAGGGATGGGCACAGATACG.

Concerning this clone: The read terminates 3 residues before the CDR3 end, so the remaining end is supplied by the germline J gene. This chain uses TRBV4-1 with TRBJ2-7; TRBD1 matches at 7 bases. The CDR3 covers 14 residues. V shed 10 bases, J shed 1 base, and the junction held 10 bases outside the gene matches. Germline V gene lookup returns CDR1 MGHRA and CDR2 YSYEKL. Partial CDR3 DNA: TGCGCCAAGCATCAATGGGGACAGTCCTACGAG. Residues: CAKHQWGQSYE. From start to end, the CDR3 is CAKHQWGQSYEQYF.

The sequenced CDR3 bases are TGTGCCAGCAGACTAGGACAGGGGGCTACT. Encoded protein: CASRLGQGAT. The CDR3 as a whole reads CASRLGQGATQYF. V gene TRBV11-2 combines with J gene TRBJ2-4; 11 bases are a match to TRBD1. From the germline J gene comes the end of the CDR3, since the read stops 3 residues before it. Germline CDR1 SGHAT, CDR2 FQNNGV. This CDR3 comprises 13 residues.

As to this clone: The sequenced fragment ends 3 residues before the CDR3 boundary, so the rest is inferred from the germline J gene. V gene TRBV20-1 combines with J gene TRBJ2-1; tentatively, D is TRBD1 (5 bases). This CDR3 is 16 amino acids long. V was shortened by 4 bases and J by 6 bases, with 22 bases between the two germline ends. CDR1 and CDR2 (germline): DFQATT, SNEGSKA (reference sequence). Partial CDR3 DNA: TGCAGTGCTACTTTGGTAGCAGCAGGGTTGGGCAATGAG. It translates to CSATLVAAGLGNE. The whole CDR3 sequence reads CSATLVAAGLGNEQFF.

On this clone itself: From the germline J gene comes the end of the CDR3, since the read stops 3 residues before it. J is TRBJ1-2 and V is TRBV7-9, with 7 bases aligning to TRBD1. There are 11 residues in the CDR3. Germline V gene lookup returns CDR1 SEHNR and CDR2 FQNEAQ (reference sequence). The CDR3 here is CASWQGVDYTF. The covered CDR3 bases are TGTGCCAGCTGGCAGGGGGTCGAC.

As regards this clone: Coverage ceases 3 residues before the CDR3 finishes, and the germline J gene fills in the end. The rearrangement links TRBV6-1 to TRBJ1-4, with D perhaps matching TRBD1 (5 bases). CDR1 is MNHNS, CDR2 SASEGT, per germline. The CDR3 has 15 residues. The CDR3 sequence is CASSGGSSGANVLFF. The covered CDR3 bases are TGTGCCAGCAGTGGAGGGAGCTCTGGGGCCAACGTA.

CDR3 in amino acids: CASSRQGQNTEAFF. The covered CDR3 bases are TGTGCCAGCAGCAGACAGGGGCAGAACACTGAA. V usage is TRBV2 and J usage is TRBJ1-1, with TRBD1 matching over 8 bases. The read terminates 3 residues before the CDR3 end, so the remaining end is supplied by the germline J gene. The CDR3 contains 14 residues. Losses at the gene ends were 6 bases for V and 1 base for J; bases not matched to a gene: 4. The V gene's germline CDR1 is SNHLY and CDR2 FYNNEI.